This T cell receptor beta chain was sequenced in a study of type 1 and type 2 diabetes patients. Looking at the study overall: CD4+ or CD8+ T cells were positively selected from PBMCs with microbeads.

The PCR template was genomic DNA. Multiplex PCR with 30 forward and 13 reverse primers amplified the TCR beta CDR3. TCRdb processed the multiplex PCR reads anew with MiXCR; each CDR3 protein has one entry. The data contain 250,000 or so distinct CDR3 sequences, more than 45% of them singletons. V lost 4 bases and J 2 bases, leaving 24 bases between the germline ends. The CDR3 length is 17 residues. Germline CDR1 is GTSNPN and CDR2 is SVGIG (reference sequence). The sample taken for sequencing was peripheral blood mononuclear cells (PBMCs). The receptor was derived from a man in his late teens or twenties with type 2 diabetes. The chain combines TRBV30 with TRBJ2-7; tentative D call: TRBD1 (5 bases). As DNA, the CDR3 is TGTGCCTGGAATGATATGATGGACCTGGGGCGGACCTACGAGCAGTACTTC. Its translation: CAWNDMMDLGRTYEQYF.